Included here is one T cell receptor (beta chain) sequence, with context. Its antigen is not known. These data are taken from a study of cytomegalovirus exposure and HLA in healthy donors. Turning to the study itself: Previous work identified roughly 120 million unique TCR beta sequences from about 200 million T cells.

60 Vbeta and 13 Jbeta primers were used in PCR. Sequenced by immunoSEQ multiplex PCR; TCRdb stores in-frame clones only, minus some. The sample lists some 140,000 clones; 60% to 85% were seen once. CDR1 and CDR2 (germline): SGHRS, YFSETQ. The CDR3 runs to 20 residues. With 0 bases clipped from V and 4 bases from J, the junction kept 16 bases outside the gene matches. Study-level findings and limits: Being productive about 87% or about 30% of the time was typical of most TCR beta V segments in an earlier analysis. By HLA locus, TCR association rates varied in a later analysis, with DRB1 showing the most and HLA-C the fewest. Being indistinguishable, some V segments were excluded, TRBV6-2 and TRBV6-3 among them.

This clonotype was sampled from a man aged 25 to 40 in good health and CMV-seronegative. The chain has TRBV5-1 and TRBJ2-1; TRBD2 aligns across 10 bases. Sequencing was done on a sample of PBMCs. The CDR3 DNA sequence: TGCGCCAGCAGCTTGGCCCCTAAACAGGGAACTAGCGGGGTATACAATGAGCAGTTCTTC. Its protein product is CASSLAPKQGTSGVYNEQFF.